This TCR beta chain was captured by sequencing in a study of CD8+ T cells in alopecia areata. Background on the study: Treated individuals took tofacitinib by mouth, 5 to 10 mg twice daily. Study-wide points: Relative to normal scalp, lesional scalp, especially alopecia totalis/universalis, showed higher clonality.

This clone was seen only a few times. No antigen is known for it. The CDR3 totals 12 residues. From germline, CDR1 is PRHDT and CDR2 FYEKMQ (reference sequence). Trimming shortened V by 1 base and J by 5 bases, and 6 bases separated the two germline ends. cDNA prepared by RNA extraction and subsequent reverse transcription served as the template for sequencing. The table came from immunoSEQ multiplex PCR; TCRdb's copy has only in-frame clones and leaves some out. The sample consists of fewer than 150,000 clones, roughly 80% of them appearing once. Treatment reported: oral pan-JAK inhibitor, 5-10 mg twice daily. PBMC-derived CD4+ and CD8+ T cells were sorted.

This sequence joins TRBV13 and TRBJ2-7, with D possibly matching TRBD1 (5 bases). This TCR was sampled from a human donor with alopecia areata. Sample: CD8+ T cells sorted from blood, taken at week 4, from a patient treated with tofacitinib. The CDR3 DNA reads TGTGCCAGCAGCTTAGAAGGGGACGAGCAGTACTTC. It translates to CASSLEGDEQYF.